These T cell receptor beta chains were read from a single sample in a study of cytomegalovirus exposure and HLA in healthy donors. Measured with immunoSEQ multiplex PCR; TCRdb has only the in-frame clones, and not every one. This sample has fewer than 250,000 clones, with around 81% found just once. Material: PBMCs. These receptors were collected from a woman aged 45-65 years in good health and CMV-seropositive. The CDR3 runs from the conserved cysteine through the conserved F or W. Each record gives: V gene, clone size, J gene, D gene, CDR3 length, CDR3 DNA, CDR3 protein. D genes are given only for firm matches. Size tells how often a clone was seen (once, few, many) or the class of an expanded clone, and some rows leave it out.

v_gene: TRBV6-5
abundance: -
j_gene: TRBJ2-3
d_gene: -
len: 15
CDR3nt: TGTGCCAGCAGTTCCCCCTCCCTTAACACAGATACGCAGTATTTT
CDR3aa: CASSSPSLNTDTQYF

v_gene: TRBV4-2
abundance: -
j_gene: TRBJ2-7
d_gene: -
len: 14
CDR3nt: TGTGCCAGCAGCCAAGACGACAGACTCTACGAGCAGTACTTC
CDR3aa: CASSQDDRLYEQYF

v_gene: TRBV1
abundance: -
j_gene: TRBJ1-1
d_gene: -
len: 16
CDR3nt: TGCACCAGCAGCCAAGAAGGGGTCTCCGGGGGCACTGAAGCTTTCTTT
CDR3aa: CTSSQEGVSGGTEAFF

v_gene: TRBV4-1
abundance: -
j_gene: TRBJ1-1
d_gene: TRBD1
len: 14
CDR3nt: TGCGCCAGCAAGACAGGGGCGATGAACACTGAAGCTTTCTTT
CDR3aa: CASKTGAMNTEAFF

v_gene: TRBV6-5
abundance: few
j_gene: TRBJ1-1
d_gene: -
len: 13
CDR3nt: TGTGCCAGCAGTTACCAGGGGCCCGCTGAAGCTTTCTTT
CDR3aa: CASSYQGPAEAFF

v_gene: TRBV25-1
abundance: few
j_gene: TRBJ1-5
d_gene: -
len: 14
CDR3nt: TGTGCCAGCAGTGAACCCTATAGCAATCAGCCCCAGCATTTT
CDR3aa: CASSEPYSNQPQHF

v_gene: TRBV7-6
abundance: -
j_gene: TRBJ2-7
d_gene: -
len: 13
CDR3nt: TGTGCCAGCAGCTTACAACGGGCCTACGAGCAGTACTTC
CDR3aa: CASSLQRAYEQYF

v_gene: TRBV9
abundance: few
j_gene: TRBJ1-2
d_gene: -
len: 16
CDR3nt: TGTGCCAGCAGCGTAGGGAGATACAGGAACCTCGGGGGCTACACCTTC
CDR3aa: CASSVGRYRNLGGYTF

v_gene: TRBV23-1
abundance: few
j_gene: TRBJ1-4
d_gene: TRBD1
len: 17
CDR3nt: TGCGCCAGCAGTCCCCGGGACAGGGGGGGATATAATGAAAAACTGTTTTTT
CDR3aa: CASSPRDRGGYNEKLFF

v_gene: TRBV28
abundance: -
j_gene: TRBJ1-1
d_gene: TRBD1
len: 15
CDR3nt: TGTGCCAGCAGTCCAGCCGGACAGGGGAACACTGAAGCTTTCTTT
CDR3aa: CASSPAGQGNTEAFF

v_gene: TRBV23-1
abundance: many
j_gene: TRBJ1-1
d_gene: -
len: 16
CDR3nt: TGCGCCAGCAGTCCCGCGGGGATCCCGGGGAACACTGAAGCTTTCTTT
CDR3aa: CASSPAGIPGNTEAFF

v_gene: TRBV2
abundance: once
j_gene: TRBJ2-3
d_gene: TRBD1
len: 15
CDR3nt: TGTGCCAGCGCCAGACAGGGAATAGGCACAGATACGCAGTATTTT
CDR3aa: CASARQGIGTDTQYF

v_gene: TRBV19
abundance: once
j_gene: TRBJ2-1
d_gene: -
len: 16
CDR3nt: TGTGCCAGTAGTATAGCCCAGGGGATCCGCTTCAATGAGCAGTTCTTC
CDR3aa: CASSIAQGIRFNEQFF

v_gene: TRBV18
abundance: once
j_gene: TRBJ2-2
d_gene: -
len: 13
CDR3nt: TGTGCCAGCTCACCAAGGGGTACCGGGGAGCTGTTTTTT
CDR3aa: CASSPRGTGELFF

v_gene: TRBV5-4
abundance: -
j_gene: TRBJ2-7
d_gene: -
len: 12
CDR3nt: TGTGCCAGCAGCCTCGAGAATCACGAGCAGTACTTC
CDR3aa: CASSLENHEQYF

v_gene: TRBV5-1
abundance: -
j_gene: TRBJ1-1
d_gene: TRBD1
len: 15
CDR3nt: TGCGCCAGCAGCTTGGTCGGGACAGTCAACACTGAAGCTTTCTTT
CDR3aa: CASSLVGTVNTEAFF

v_gene: TRBV7-2
abundance: -
j_gene: TRBJ2-1
d_gene: -
len: 14
CDR3nt: TGTGCCAGCAGCTCTACGACAGGTCACAATGAGCAGTTCTTC
CDR3aa: CASSSTTGHNEQFF

v_gene: TRBV27
abundance: -
j_gene: TRBJ2-7
d_gene: TRBD2
len: 15
CDR3nt: TGTGCCAGCAGTAGCATAGCGGGCCCCGCCTACGAGCAGTACTTC
CDR3aa: CASSSIAGPAYEQYF

v_gene: TRBV6-5
abundance: -
j_gene: TRBJ2-3
d_gene: -
len: 13
CDR3nt: TGTGCCAGCAGCTCTAGTCCCGTGTATACGCAGTATTTT
CDR3aa: CASSSSPVYTQYF

v_gene: TRBV30
abundance: -
j_gene: TRBJ1-2
d_gene: TRBD1
len: 17
CDR3nt: TGTGCCTGGATCGGGGGCGGGACAGGGGCGATTAACTATGGCTACACCTTC
CDR3aa: CAWIGGGTGAINYGYTF

v_gene: TRBV10-3
abundance: -
j_gene: TRBJ2-1
d_gene: TRBD2
len: 15
CDR3nt: TGTGCCACCCGGACTAGCGGGGGGGCCTACAATGAGCAGTTCTTC
CDR3aa: CATRTSGGAYNEQFF

v_gene: TRBV29-1
abundance: once
j_gene: TRBJ1-5
d_gene: TRBD1
len: 18
CDR3nt: TGCAGCCAATCCGGTACCGCCAGACAGGGGGCTAGCAATCAGCCCCAGCATTTT
CDR3aa: CSQSGTARQGASNQPQHF

v_gene: TRBV15
abundance: -
j_gene: TRBJ1-1
d_gene: -
len: 15
CDR3nt: TGTGCCACCAGCCTTGACAGGATGGGGGTGGATGAAGCTTTCTTT
CDR3aa: CATSLDRMGVDEAFF

v_gene: TRBV5-1
abundance: -
j_gene: TRBJ1-1
d_gene: -
len: 14
CDR3nt: TGCGCCAGCAGCTTGGTGGGTCGGGAGACTGAAGCTTTCTTT
CDR3aa: CASSLVGRETEAFF

v_gene: TRBV19
abundance: -
j_gene: TRBJ2-1
d_gene: TRBD2
len: 14
CDR3nt: TGTGCCAGTAGTGCGGGGGGGGCGTTTGATGAGCAGTTCTTC
CDR3aa: CASSAGGAFDEQFF

v_gene: TRBV11-2
abundance: -
j_gene: TRBJ2-1
d_gene: TRBD1
len: 16
CDR3nt: TGTGCCAGCAGCTTAAGGGCCGGGACAGGATACAATGAGCAGTTCTTC
CDR3aa: CASSLRAGTGYNEQFF

v_gene: TRBV6-6
abundance: -
j_gene: TRBJ2-1
d_gene: -
len: 13
CDR3nt: TGTGCCAGCTGGAGGGGGCCCTACAATGAGCAGTTCTTC
CDR3aa: CASWRGPYNEQFF

v_gene: TRBV5-4
abundance: few
j_gene: TRBJ1-3
d_gene: -
len: 14
CDR3nt: TGTGCCAGCAGCTTGGACAGGGCTGGAAACACCATATATTTT
CDR3aa: CASSLDRAGNTIYF

v_gene: TRBV2
abundance: -
j_gene: TRBJ2-7
d_gene: -
len: 15
CDR3nt: TGTGCCAGCAGTTATACTAGCGGGGGACAGGGGGAGCAGTACTTC
CDR3aa: CASSYTSGGQGEQYF

v_gene: TRBV5-1
abundance: -
j_gene: TRBJ1-2
d_gene: -
len: 13
CDR3nt: TGCGCCAGCAGCGTGATCCAGGGCAGTGGCTACACCTTC
CDR3aa: CASSVIQGSGYTF

v_gene: TRBV7-8
abundance: -
j_gene: TRBJ2-7
d_gene: -
len: 14
CDR3nt: TGTGCCAGCAGCTTAGGTCGACAGGACTTCGAGCAGTACTTC
CDR3aa: CASSLGRQDFEQYF

v_gene: TRBV30
abundance: once
j_gene: TRBJ2-7
d_gene: TRBD1
len: 14
CDR3nt: TGTGCCTGGAGTAGAGGACAGGGCTCCTACGAGCAGTACTTC
CDR3aa: CAWSRGQGSYEQYF

v_gene: TRBV10-3
abundance: -
j_gene: TRBJ2-5
d_gene: TRBD2
len: 13
CDR3nt: TGTGCCACCGGCTCCAGACTAGCGGAGACCCAGTACTTC
CDR3aa: CATGSRLAETQYF

v_gene: TRBV5-1
abundance: -
j_gene: TRBJ1-2
d_gene: -
len: 14
CDR3nt: TGCGCCAGCAGCTTGGCCACAGGGAACTATGGCTACACCTTC
CDR3aa: CASSLATGNYGYTF

v_gene: TRBV5-1
abundance: -
j_gene: TRBJ1-2
d_gene: TRBD1
len: 15
CDR3nt: TGCGCCAGCAGCTTGCTTGTGGACAGGGACGGTGGCTACACCTTC
CDR3aa: CASSLLVDRDGGYTF

v_gene: TRBV29-1
abundance: -
j_gene: TRBJ1-2
d_gene: -
len: 12
CDR3nt: TGCAGCGTAGGGGGGGGGACCTATGGCTACACCTTC
CDR3aa: CSVGGGTYGYTF

v_gene: TRBV5-1
abundance: -
j_gene: TRBJ1-1
d_gene: TRBD1
len: 14
CDR3nt: TGCGCCAGCAGCGTGGAACCTAGACAGGGAGAAGCTTTCTTT
CDR3aa: CASSVEPRQGEAFF

v_gene: TRBV4-3
abundance: -
j_gene: TRBJ2-2
d_gene: -
len: 16
CDR3nt: TGCGCCAGCAGCCAAGAGGGAGGCGCGAACACCGGGGAGCTGTTTTTT
CDR3aa: CASSQEGGANTGELFF

v_gene: TRBV7-2
abundance: -
j_gene: TRBJ1-4
d_gene: -
len: 14
CDR3nt: TGTGCCAGCAGCTCCAGAACAACTAATGAAAAACTGTTTTTT
CDR3aa: CASSSRTTNEKLFF

v_gene: TRBV30
abundance: -
j_gene: TRBJ2-5
d_gene: -
len: 12
CDR3nt: TGTGCCTGGAGTGTTGGGGGCGAGACCCAGTACTTC
CDR3aa: CAWSVGGETQYF

v_gene: TRBV7-9
abundance: -
j_gene: TRBJ2-3
d_gene: TRBD2
len: 16
CDR3nt: TGTTCCAGCAGCTTAGTTGGGGGGGGGAGCACAGATACGCAGTATTTT
CDR3aa: CSSSLVGGGSTDTQYF

v_gene: TRBV6-5
abundance: -
j_gene: TRBJ2-2
d_gene: -
len: 16
CDR3nt: TGTGCCAGCAGTTACTCATCCAGGGGGGACACCGGGGAGCTGTTTTTT
CDR3aa: CASSYSSRGDTGELFF

v_gene: TRBV5-1
abundance: -
j_gene: TRBJ2-1
d_gene: TRBD1
len: 12
CDR3nt: TGCGCCAGCAGCTTTTGGGCAGGGGGCTGGTTCTTC
CDR3aa: CASSFWAGGWFF

v_gene: TRBV7-9
abundance: once
j_gene: TRBJ1-5
d_gene: -
len: 14
CDR3nt: TGTGCCAGCAGCGGAGACGGGGGAAGTCAGCCCCAGCATTTT
CDR3aa: CASSGDGGSQPQHF

v_gene: TRBV7-3
abundance: -
j_gene: TRBJ2-1
d_gene: TRBD1
len: 16
CDR3nt: TGTGCCAGCAGCGTTGAGCCGGGACAGGGGTACAATGAGCAGTTCTTC
CDR3aa: CASSVEPGQGYNEQFF

v_gene: TRBV6-5
abundance: -
j_gene: TRBJ1-2
d_gene: -
len: 13
CDR3nt: TGTGCCAGTAGAAGACAGGCTGACTATGGCTACACCTTC
CDR3aa: CASRRQADYGYTF

v_gene: TRBV29-1
abundance: -
j_gene: TRBJ1-2
d_gene: -
len: 12
CDR3nt: TGCAGCGGTGACACAGGCTTTTATGGCTACACCTTC
CDR3aa: CSGDTGFYGYTF

v_gene: TRBV7-3
abundance: -
j_gene: TRBJ2-5
d_gene: TRBD1
len: 14
CDR3nt: TGTGCCAGCAGCGGGGGACAGAGATGGGAGACCCAGTACTTC
CDR3aa: CASSGGQRWETQYF

v_gene: TRBV7-9
abundance: few
j_gene: TRBJ1-1
d_gene: TRBD1
len: 18
CDR3nt: TGTGCCAGCAGCGCCAACCGGGACAGGGGGCGTGTCGACACTGAAGCTTTCTTT
CDR3aa: CASSANRDRGRVDTEAFF